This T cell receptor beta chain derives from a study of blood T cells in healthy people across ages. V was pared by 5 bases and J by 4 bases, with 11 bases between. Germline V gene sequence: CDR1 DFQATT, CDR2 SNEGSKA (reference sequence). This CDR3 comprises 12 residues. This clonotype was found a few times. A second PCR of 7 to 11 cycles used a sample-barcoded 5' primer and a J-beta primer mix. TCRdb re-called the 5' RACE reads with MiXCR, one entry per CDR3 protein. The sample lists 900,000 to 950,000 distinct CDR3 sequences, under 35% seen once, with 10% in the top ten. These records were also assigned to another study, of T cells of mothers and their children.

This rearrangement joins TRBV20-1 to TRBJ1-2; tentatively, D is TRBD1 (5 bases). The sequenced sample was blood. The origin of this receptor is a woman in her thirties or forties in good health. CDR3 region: CSAWRDFYGYTF. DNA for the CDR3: TGCAGTGCTTGGAGGGACTTCTATGGCTACACCTTC.